This entry describes one TCR beta chain. Its antigen is currently unknown. It was RNA transcripts that yielded the amplified TCR beta CDR3 regions. Primed by the HTBI set, a first-round RT-PCR was run on the TCR CDR3. MiXCR, applied by TCRdb to the multiplex PCR reads, yields one record per CDR3 protein. This table holds approximately 590,000 distinct CDR3 sequences, approximately 15% found once. This sample is part of a study of T cells in Graves' hyperthyroidism and ophthalmopathy. Across the study: Peripheral blood was taken when the disease was first diagnosed, before any treatment began. Study results and limitations: Among clonotypes expanded in thyroid above 0.001, most were also found in blood. Ophthalmopathy was identified by the model a median approximately six months ahead of onset.

Clinical symptoms, serum thyroxine, TRAb, thyroid ultrasound and orbital computed tomography established diagnosis. Germline CDR1 reads MGHRA; CDR2 reads YSYEKL. Trimming removed 3 bases from V and 1 base from J, with 7 bases in between. This CDR3 has 14 residues. The chain couples TRBV4-1 to TRBJ1-3; unclear D gene. Sequenced input: blood. This TCR was sampled from a woman aged 25 to 39 with Graves' hyperthyroidism. The CDR3 protein is CASSHTKSGNTIYF. The CDR3 DNA reads as TGCGCCAGCAGCCATACAAAATCTGGAAACACCATATATTTT.